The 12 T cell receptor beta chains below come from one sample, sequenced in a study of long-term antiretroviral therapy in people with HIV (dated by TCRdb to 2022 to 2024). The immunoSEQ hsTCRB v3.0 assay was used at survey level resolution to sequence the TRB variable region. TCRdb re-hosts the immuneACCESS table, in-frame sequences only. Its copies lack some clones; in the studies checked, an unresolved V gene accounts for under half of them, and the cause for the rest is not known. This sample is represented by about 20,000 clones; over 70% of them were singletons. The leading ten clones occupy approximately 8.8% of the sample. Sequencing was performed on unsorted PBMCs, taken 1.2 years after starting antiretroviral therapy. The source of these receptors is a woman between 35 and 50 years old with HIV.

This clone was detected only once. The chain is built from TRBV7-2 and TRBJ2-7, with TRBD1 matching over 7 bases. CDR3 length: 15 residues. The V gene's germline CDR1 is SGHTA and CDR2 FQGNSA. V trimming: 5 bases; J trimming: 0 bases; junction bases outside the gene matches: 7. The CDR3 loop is CASSPGQALSYEQYF. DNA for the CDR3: TGTGCCAGCAGCCCAGGACAGGCCCTCTCCTACGAGCAGTACTTC.

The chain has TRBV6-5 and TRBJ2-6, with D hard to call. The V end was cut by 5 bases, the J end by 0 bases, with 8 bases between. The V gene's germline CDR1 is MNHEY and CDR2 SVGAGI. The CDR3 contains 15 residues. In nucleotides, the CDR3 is TGTGCCAGCAGTCAGAGTCCCTCTGGGGCCAACGTCCTGACTTTC. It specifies CASSQSPSGANVLTF.

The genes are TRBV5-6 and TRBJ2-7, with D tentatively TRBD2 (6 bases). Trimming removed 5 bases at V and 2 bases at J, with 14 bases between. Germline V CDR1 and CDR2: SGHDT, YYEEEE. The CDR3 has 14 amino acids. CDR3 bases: TGTGCCAGCAGATCTGAGGGAGGCACCTACGAGCAGTACTTC. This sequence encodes CASRSEGGTYEQYF.

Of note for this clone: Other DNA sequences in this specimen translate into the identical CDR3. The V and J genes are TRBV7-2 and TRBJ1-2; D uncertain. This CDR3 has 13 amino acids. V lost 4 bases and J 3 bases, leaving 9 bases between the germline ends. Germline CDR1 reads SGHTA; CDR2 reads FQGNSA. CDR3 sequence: CASSSQSDYGYTF. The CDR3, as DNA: TGTGCCAGCAGCTCCCAATCGGACTATGGCTACACCTTC.

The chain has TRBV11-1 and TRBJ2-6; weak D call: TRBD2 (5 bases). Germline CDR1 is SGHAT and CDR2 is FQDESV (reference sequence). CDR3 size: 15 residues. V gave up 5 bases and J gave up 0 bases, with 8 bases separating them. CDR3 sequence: CASSEGHSGANVLTF. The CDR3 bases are TGTGCCAGCAGCGAGGGCCACTCTGGGGCCAACGTCCTGACTTTC.

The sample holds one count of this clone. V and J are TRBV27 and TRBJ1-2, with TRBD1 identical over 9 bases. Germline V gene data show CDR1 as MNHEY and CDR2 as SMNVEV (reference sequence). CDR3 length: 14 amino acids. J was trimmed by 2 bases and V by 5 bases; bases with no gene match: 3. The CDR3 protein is CASSRQGENYGYTF. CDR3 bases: TGTGCCAGCAGTCGACAGGGGGAGAACTATGGCTACACCTTC.

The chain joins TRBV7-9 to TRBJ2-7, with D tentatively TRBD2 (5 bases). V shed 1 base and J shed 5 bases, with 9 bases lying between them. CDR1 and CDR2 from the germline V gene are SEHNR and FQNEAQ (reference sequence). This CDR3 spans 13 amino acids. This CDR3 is CASSLVGKNEQYF. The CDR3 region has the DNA TGTGCCAGCAGCTTAGTCGGGAAGAACGAGCAGTACTTC. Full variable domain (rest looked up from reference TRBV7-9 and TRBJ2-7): DTGVSQNPRHKITKRGQNVTFRCDPISEHNRLYWYRQTLGQGPEFLTYFQNEAQLEKSRLLSDRFSAERPKGSFSTLEIQRTEQGDSAMYLCASSLVGKNEQYFGPGTRLTVT.

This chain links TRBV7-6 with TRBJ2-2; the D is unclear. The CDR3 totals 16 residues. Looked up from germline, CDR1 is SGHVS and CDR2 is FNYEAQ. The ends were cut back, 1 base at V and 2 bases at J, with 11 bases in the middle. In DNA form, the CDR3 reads TGTGCCAGCAGCTTAGATGTCGGATACAACACCGGGGAGCTGTTTTTT. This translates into CASSLDVGYNTGELFF.

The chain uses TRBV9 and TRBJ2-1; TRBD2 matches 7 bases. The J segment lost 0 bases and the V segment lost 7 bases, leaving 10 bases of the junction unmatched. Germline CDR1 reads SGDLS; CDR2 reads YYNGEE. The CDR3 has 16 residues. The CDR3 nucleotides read TGTGCCAGCGAGGTCGTGGGCGGGAGCTCCTACAATGAGCAGTTCTTC. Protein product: CASEVVGGSSYNEQFF.

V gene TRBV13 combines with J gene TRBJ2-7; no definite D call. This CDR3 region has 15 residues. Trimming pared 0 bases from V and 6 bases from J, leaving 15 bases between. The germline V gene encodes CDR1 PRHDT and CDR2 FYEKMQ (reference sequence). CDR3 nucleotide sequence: TGTGCCAGCAGCTTAGGTAGGAAGGGTAGGAGCGAGCAGTACTTC. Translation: CASSLGRKGRSEQYF.

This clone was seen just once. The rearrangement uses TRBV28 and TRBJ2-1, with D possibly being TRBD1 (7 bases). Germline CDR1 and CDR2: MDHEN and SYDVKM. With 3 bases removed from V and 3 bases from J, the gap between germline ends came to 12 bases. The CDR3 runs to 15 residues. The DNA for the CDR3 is TGTGCCAGCAGTTTCCGACAGGGAGGCTACAATGAGCAGTTCTTC. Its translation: CASSFRQGGYNEQFF.

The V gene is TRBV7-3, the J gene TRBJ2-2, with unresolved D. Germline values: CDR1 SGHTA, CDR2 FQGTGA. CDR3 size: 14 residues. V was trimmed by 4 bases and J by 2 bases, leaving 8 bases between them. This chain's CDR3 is CASSSDYNTGELFF. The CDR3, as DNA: TGTGCCAGCAGCTCCGATTACAACACCGGGGAGCTGTTTTTT.